The clone carrying this TCR beta chain was seen a few times. Its antigen is as yet unknown. The junction differs from germline at one of its ends, possibly a read error. This CDR3 spans 19 amino acids. CDR1 is SSHAT and CDR2 is FNYEAQ in the germline V gene (reference sequence). The sample originates from a study of identical twins. Findings and limits, study-wide: Findings depended on cross-sectional statistics rather than tracking the same donors.

TCRdb processed the 5' RACE reads anew with MiXCR; each CDR3 protein has one entry. This sample has some 730,000 distinct CDR3 sequences; around a sixth occur once, and the top ten carry around 13%. The same sample was also studied in work on T cells expressing NK-cell markers. Per that paper: The study found these clonotypes also leading the CD3+CD56-NKG2C+ fraction in a few donors.

This chain joins TRBV7-7 and TRBJ2-1; 14 nucleotides line up with TRBD2. Sequencing used PBMCs. This receptor was obtained from a woman between 18 and 30 years old in good health. CDR3 DNA: TGTGCTAGCAGCTTAGAGGGACTAGCGGGGGCCGGGGGTCGGAGCGAGCAGTTCTTC. It is translated as CASSLEGLAGAGGRSEQFF. Supplemented by reference TRBV7-7 and TRBJ2-1, the full variable domain reads GAGVSQSPRYKVTKRGQDVTLRCDPISSHATLYWYQQALGQGPEFLTYFNYEAQPDKSGLPSDRFSAERPEGSISTLTIQRTEQRDSAMYRCASSLEGLAGAGGRSEQFFGPGTRLTVL.